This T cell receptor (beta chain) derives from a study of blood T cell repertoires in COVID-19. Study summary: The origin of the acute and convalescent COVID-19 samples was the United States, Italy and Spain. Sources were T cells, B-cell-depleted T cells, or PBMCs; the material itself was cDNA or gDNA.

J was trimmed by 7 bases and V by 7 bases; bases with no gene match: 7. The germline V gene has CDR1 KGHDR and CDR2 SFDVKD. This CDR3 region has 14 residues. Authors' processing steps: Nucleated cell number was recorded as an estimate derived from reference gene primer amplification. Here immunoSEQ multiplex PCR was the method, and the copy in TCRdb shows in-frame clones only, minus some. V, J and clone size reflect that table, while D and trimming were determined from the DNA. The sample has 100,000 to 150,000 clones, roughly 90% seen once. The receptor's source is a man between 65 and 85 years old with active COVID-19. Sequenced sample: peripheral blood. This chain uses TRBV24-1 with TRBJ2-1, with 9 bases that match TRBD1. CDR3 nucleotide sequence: TGTGCCACCAGGGGGACAGGGCCTCGGAATGAGCAGTTCTTC. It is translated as CATRGTGPRNEQFF.